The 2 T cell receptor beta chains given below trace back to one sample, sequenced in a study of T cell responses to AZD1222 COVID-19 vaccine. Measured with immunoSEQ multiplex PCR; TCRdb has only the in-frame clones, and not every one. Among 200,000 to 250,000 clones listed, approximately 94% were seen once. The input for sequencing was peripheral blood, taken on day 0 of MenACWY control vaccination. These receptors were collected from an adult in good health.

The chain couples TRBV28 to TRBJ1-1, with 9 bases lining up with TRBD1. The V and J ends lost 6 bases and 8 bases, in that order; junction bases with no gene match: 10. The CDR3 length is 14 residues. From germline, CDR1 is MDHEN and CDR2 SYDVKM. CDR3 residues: CASSGGQGLSEAFF. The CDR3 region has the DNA TGTGCCAGCAGCGGGGGACAGGGCTTATCCGAAGCTTTCTTT.

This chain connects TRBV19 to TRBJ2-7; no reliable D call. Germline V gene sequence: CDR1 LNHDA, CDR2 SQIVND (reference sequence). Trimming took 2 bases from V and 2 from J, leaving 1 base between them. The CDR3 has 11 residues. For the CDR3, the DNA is TGTGCCAGTAGTATAACCTACGAGCAGTACTTC. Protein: CASSITYEQYF.